The entry that follows covers one T cell receptor (beta chain) sequence. The antigen is unknown. Cells were stimulated nonspecifically with anti-CD3/anti-CD28 magnetic beads. Sorting of responding CD4+ T cells relied on upregulated CD40 ligand together with CD69. The libraries were made with immunoSEQ version 4 in survey mode. Sequenced by immunoSEQ multiplex PCR; TCRdb stores in-frame clones only, minus some. There are about 43,000 clones in the sample; more than 70% occur only once, and 1% lies in the top ten. The sample originates from a study of persistence of HIV-infected CD4 T cells. Whole-study results and caveats: The rare CMV-responding cells with HIV-1 proviruses were not separately TCR-sequenced.

Germline CDR1 reads MNHEY; CDR2 reads SVGAGI. The CDR3 is 15 amino acids. V lost 5 bases, J lost 4 bases, and 17 bases lay in between. V is TRBV6-5 and J is TRBJ1-2; perhaps TRBD1 as D (5 bases). The source material was CD4+ T cells sorted from PBMCs after roughly 20-hour stimulation, sampled from a patient who received antiretroviral therapy. The TCR sequence derives from an adult man with HIV who was CMV-seropositive. The CDR3 region is CASSQAQGRGYGYTF. Written as DNA, the CDR3 is TGTGCCAGCAGTCAGGCGCAGGGCCGCGGCTATGGCTACACCTTC.